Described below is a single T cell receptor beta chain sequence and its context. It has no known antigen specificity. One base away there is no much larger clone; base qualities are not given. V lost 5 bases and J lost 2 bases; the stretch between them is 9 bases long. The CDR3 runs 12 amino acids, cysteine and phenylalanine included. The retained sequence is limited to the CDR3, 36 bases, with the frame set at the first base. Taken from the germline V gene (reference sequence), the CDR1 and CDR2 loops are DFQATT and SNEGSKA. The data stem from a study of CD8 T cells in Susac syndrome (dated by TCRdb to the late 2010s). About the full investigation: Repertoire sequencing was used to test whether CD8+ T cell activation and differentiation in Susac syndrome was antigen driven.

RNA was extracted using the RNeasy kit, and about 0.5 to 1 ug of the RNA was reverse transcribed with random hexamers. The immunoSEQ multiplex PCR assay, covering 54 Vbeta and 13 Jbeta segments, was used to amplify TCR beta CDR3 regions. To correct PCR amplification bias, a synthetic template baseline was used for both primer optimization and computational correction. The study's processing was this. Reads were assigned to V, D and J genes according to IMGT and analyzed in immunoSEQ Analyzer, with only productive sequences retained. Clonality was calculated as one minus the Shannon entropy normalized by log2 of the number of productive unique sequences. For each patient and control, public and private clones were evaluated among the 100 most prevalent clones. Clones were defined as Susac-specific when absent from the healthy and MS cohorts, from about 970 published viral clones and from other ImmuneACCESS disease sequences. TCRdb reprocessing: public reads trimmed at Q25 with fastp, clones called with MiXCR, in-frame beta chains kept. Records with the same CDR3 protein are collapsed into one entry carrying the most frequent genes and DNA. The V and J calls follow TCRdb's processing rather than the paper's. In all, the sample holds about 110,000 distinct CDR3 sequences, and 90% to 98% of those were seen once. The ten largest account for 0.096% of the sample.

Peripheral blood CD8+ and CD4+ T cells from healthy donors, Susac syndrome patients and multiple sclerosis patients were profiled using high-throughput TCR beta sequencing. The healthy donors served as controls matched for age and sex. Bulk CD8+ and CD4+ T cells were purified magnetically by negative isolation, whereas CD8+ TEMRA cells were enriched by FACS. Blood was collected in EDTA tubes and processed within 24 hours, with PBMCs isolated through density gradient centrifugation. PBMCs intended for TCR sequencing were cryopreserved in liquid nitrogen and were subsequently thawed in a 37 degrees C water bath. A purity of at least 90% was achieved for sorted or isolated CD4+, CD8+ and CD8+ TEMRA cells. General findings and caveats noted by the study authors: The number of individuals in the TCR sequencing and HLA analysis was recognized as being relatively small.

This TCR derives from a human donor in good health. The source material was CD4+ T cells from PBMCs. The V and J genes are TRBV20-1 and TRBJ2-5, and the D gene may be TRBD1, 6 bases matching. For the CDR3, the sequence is CSADDRQETQYF. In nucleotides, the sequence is TGCAGTGCTGACGACAGGCAAGAGACCCAGTACTTC.